The T cell receptor (beta chain) described here comes from a study of blood T cell repertoires in COVID-19. V trimming: 9 bases; J trimming: 3 bases; junction bases outside the gene matches: 8. Looked up from germline, CDR1 is MDHEN and CDR2 is SYDVKM. The CDR3 contains 16 residues. Here immunoSEQ multiplex PCR was the method, and the copy in TCRdb shows in-frame clones only, minus some. The profile shows approximately 150,000 clones, over 80% of them singletons. This chain uses TRBV28 with TRBJ2-2, with 12 nucleotides matching TRBD2. Sequencing was carried out using peripheral blood. The TCR was taken from a man older than 75 with acute or convalescent COVID-19. In nucleotides, the CDR3 is TGTGCCAGTCACTCTAGCGGGAGGGGATACACCGGGGAGCTGTTTTTT. Its protein is CASHSSGRGYTGELFF.